Following are 4 T cell receptor beta chains from one sample sequenced in a study of molecular identifiers for immune sequencing clone quantification. TCRdb independently ran MiXCR on the PCR reads; one entry per CDR3 protein. The sample includes around 480,000 distinct CDR3 sequences, less than 30% of them seen just once. Specimen: naive CD8+ T cells from blood, with Jurkat cell RNA spiked in. The subset: FACS-sorted CD8+CD4-CCR7+CD45RA+ naive T cells. All receptors come from a human donor in good health. Some libraries in this study had Jurkat cell RNA spiked in.

This clonotype was seen repeatedly, ten times or more. The V call is TRBV28, the J call TRBJ1-2; 7 bases map to TRBD1. CDR1 and CDR2 (germline): MDHEN, SYDVKM. The CDR3 sequence is 15 residues long. V shed 6 bases, J shed 6 bases, and the junction held 13 bases outside the gene matches. DNA for the CDR3: TGTGCCAGCAGCGGACTACAGGGGTTTTCTAATGGCTACACCTTC. Amino acid sequence: CASSGLQGFSNGYTF.

This clonotype has more than one count but fewer than ten. One end of the junction does not line up with germline, which may come from a read error. The CDR3 loop reads CASSLSSGWLKTEAFF. DNA of the CDR3: TGTGCCAGCAGTTTAAGTTCAGGGTGGTTGAAAACTGAAGCTTTCTTT. The genes are TRBV27 and TRBJ1-1; perhaps TRBD1 as D (5 bases). The CDR3 length is 16 residues. CDR1 is MNHEY, CDR2 SMNVEV, per germline (reference sequence).

This clonotype has ten or more counts. The chain uses TRBV14 and TRBJ2-7; 7 positions match TRBD1. From germline, CDR1 is SGHDN and CDR2 FVKESK. CDR3 length equals 15 residues. V dropped 0 bases and J dropped 2; count of bases not matched to a gene: 4. The CDR3 is CASSQEAGTAYEQYF. The CDR3 DNA reads TGTGCCAGCAGCCAAGAGGCAGGGACAGCCTACGAGCAGTACTTC.

This clonotype was seen only a few times. The chain links TRBV6-2 or TRBV6-3 to TRBJ2-7, with D hard to call. The CDR3 runs to 14 residues. CDR1 is MNHEY, CDR2 SVGEGT, per germline. V was shortened by 6 bases and J by 7 bases, with 19 bases between the two germline ends. CDR3 region: CASSPTPDPLEQYF. The CDR3 DNA reads TGTGCCAGCAGCCCTACCCCGGATCCCCTGGAGCAGTACTTC.